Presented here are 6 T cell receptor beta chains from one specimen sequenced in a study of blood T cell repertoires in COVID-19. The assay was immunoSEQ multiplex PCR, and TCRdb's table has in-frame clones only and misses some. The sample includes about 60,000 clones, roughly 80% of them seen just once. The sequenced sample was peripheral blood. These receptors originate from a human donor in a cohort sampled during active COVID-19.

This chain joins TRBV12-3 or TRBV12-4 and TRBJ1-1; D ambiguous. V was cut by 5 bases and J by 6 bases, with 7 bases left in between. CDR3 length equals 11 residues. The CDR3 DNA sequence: TGTGCCAGCAGTCAGGCCTCTGAAGCTTTCTTT. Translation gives CASSQASEAFF.

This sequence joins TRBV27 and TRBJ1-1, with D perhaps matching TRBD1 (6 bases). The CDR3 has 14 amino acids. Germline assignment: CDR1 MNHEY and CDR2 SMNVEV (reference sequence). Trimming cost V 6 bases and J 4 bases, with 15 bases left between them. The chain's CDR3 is CASRQLGHGTEAFF. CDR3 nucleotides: TGTGCCAGCAGACAATTGGGACATGGCACTGAAGCTTTCTTT.

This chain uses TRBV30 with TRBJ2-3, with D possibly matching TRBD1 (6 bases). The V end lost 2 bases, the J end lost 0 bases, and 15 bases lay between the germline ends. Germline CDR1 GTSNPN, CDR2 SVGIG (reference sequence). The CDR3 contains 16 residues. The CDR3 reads CAWSRPRTESTDTQYF. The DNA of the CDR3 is TGTGCCTGGAGTAGACCGAGGACAGAAAGCACAGATACGCAGTATTTT.

CDR3 amino acids: CASSSPGDLGNIQYF. The CDR3 coding sequence is TGTGCCAGCAGCTCACCGGGGGATTTGGGAAACATTCAGTACTTC. The rearrangement joins TRBV7-2 to TRBJ2-4; tentative D call: TRBD2 (6 bases). The V end was cut by 4 bases, the J end by 6 bases, with 16 bases between. The CDR3 is made up of 15 amino acids. Germline loops: CDR1 SGHTA, CDR2 FQGNSA.

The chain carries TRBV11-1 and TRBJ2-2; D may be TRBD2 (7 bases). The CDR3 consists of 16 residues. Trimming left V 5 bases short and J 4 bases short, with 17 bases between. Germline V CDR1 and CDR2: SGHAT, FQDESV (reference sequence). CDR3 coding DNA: TGTGCCAGCAGCCCTGACCGGGGGGCCGGCACCGGGGAGCTGTTTTTT. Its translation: CASSPDRGAGTGELFF.

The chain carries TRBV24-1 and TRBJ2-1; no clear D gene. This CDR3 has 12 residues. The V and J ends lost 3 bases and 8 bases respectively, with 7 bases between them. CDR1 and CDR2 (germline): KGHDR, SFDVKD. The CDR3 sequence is CATSDDFDEQFF. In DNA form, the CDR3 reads TGTGCCACCAGTGATGACTTCGATGAGCAGTTCTTC.